A single sample gave rise to the 22 T cell receptor beta chains below, sequenced in a study of shared clonotypes between healthy human individuals. Method: immunoSEQ multiplex PCR; TCRdb's copy keeps in-frame clones and lacks some. This table holds around 640,000 clones, around 96% found once. In the naive CD8 group, cells lacked CD45RO and were positively selected for CCR7, so terminally differentiated effector memory CD45RA+ cells were left out. Input material: naive CD8+ T cells sorted from blood. Receptors originate from a woman in her twenties or thirties in good health.

The gene calls are TRBV9 and TRBJ2-6; D is undetermined. The CDR3 totals 17 residues. V lost 2 bases and J lost 0, with 12 bases in between. Germline CDR1 SGDLS, CDR2 YYNGEE. In nucleotides, the CDR3 is TGTGCCAGCAGCGTTAACGGAAGAGGCTCTGGGGCCAACGTCCTGACTTTC. This translates into CASSVNGRGSGANVLTF.

The rearrangement joins TRBV9 to TRBJ1-1, with D possibly matching TRBD1 (5 bases). CDR3 length equals 14 residues. V dropped 0 bases and J dropped 4 bases, with 10 bases sitting between them. Germline assignment: CDR1 SGDLS and CDR2 YYNGEE. DNA of the CDR3: TGTGCCAGCAGCGTAGCCGGGGGAAGCACTGAAGCTTTCTTT. Translation: CASSVAGGSTEAFF.

The CDR3 loop reads CASSLTGPYEQYF. The CDR3 coding sequence is TGTGCCAGCAGTTTGACAGGGCCCTACGAGCAGTACTTC. This sequence joins TRBV27 and TRBJ2-5; TRBD1 matches at 7 bases. The J call may be wrong; the DNA end is better matched by TRBJ2-7. In germline, CDR1 is MNHEY, CDR2 SMNVEV (reference sequence). The length of the CDR3 is 13 residues.

V usage is TRBV19 and J usage is TRBJ2-3, with a possible D match to TRBD2 (6 bases). The CDR3 totals 16 residues. Trimming removed 5 bases at V and 3 bases at J, with 18 bases between. CDR1 and CDR2 (germline): LNHDA, SQIVND (reference sequence). The CDR3 is CASSLLAARGTDTQYF. The CDR3 bases are TGTGCCAGTAGTCTATTAGCGGCCAGAGGAACAGATACGCAGTATTTT.

Comment on this clone: The same CDR3 can be traced to other DNA sequences in this sample. The chain carries TRBV5-1 and TRBJ1-1; D is uncertain. The V gene lost 0 bases and the J gene lost 1 base, with 7 bases spanning the gap. The CDR3 has 14 residues. The germline V gene has CDR1 SGHRS and CDR2 YFSETQ. The CDR3 here is CASSLGSGNTEAFF. The CDR3 DNA follows: TGCGCCAGCAGCTTGGGGTCTGGGAACACTGAAGCTTTCTTT.

This chain connects TRBV15 to TRBJ2-7, with TRBD2 identical over 11 bases. The V segment lost 3 bases and the J segment 3 bases; nucleotides outside the gene matches: 7. The CDR3 loop spans 16 amino acids. From germline, CDR1 is LNHNV and CDR2 YYDKDF (reference sequence). The CDR3, as DNA: TGTGCCACCAGCAGGGGCACCGGGACTAGCGGCTACGAGCAGTACTTC. Residues: CATSRGTGTSGYEQYF.

The rearrangement joins TRBV19 to TRBJ2-3; TRBD1 might be the D (6 bases). V was pared by 5 bases and J by 4 bases, with 16 bases between. The CDR3 length is 15 residues. Germline CDR1 reads LNHDA; CDR2 reads SQIVND (reference sequence). The CDR3, as DNA: TGTGCCAGTAGTGGTCAGGGGTTCTTCCCAGATACGCAGTATTTT. Translating gives CASSGQGFFPDTQYF. The full variable domain, rest sourced from reference TRBV19 and TRBJ2-3, is DGGITQSPKYLFRKEGQNVTLSCEQNLNHDAMYWYRQDPGQGLRLIYYSQIVNDFQKGDIAEGYSVSREKKESFPLTVTSAQKNPTAFYLCASSGQGFFPDTQYFGPGTRLTVL.

The chain employs TRBV15 and TRBJ2-7; D may correspond to TRBD1 or TRBD2 (5 bases each). The CDR3 loop spans 15 amino acids. Germline CDR1 and CDR2: LNHNV and YYDKDF (reference sequence). Trimming took off 0 bases at V and 5 bases at J, with 14 bases between the two ends. CDR3 loop: CATSRDLSGTDEQYF. CDR3 sequence (DNA): TGTGCCACCAGCAGAGATCTCTCAGGGACCGACGAGCAGTACTTC.

This sequence joins TRBV7-7 and TRBJ2-2; D may be TRBD1 or TRBD2 (6 bases each). CDR3 length: 16 amino acids. V lost 4 bases, J lost 3 bases, and 15 bases lay in between. Germline V lookup: CDR1 SSHAT, CDR2 FNYEAQ (reference sequence). The DNA of the CDR3 is TGTGCCAGCAGCTCGACACGGGGGCGAGACACCGGGGAGCTGTTTTTT. This translates into CASSSTRGRDTGELFF.

The chain carries TRBV30 and TRBJ1-4; D call uncertain. The V end lost 0 bases, the J end lost 5 bases, and 7 bases lay between the germline ends. Germline V lookup: CDR1 GTSNPN, CDR2 SVGIG (reference sequence). The CDR3 extends over 13 amino acids. The CDR3 loop is CAWSVGRNEKLFF. CDR3 sequence (DNA): TGTGCCTGGAGTGTGGGGAGAAATGAAAAACTGTTTTTT. Filled out from reference TRBV30 and TRBJ1-4, the complete variable domain reads SQTIHQWPATLVQPVGSPLSLECTVEGTSNPNLYWYRQAAGRGLQLLFYSVGIGQISSEVPQNLSASRPQDRQFILSSKKLLLSDSGFYLCAWSVGRNEKLFFGSGTQLSVL.

This rearrangement joins TRBV5-6 to TRBJ2-7; 8 bases map to TRBD2. CDR3 size: 15 residues. Germline V CDR1 and CDR2: SGHDT, YYEEEE. J was trimmed by 3 bases and V by 0 bases; bases with no gene match: 5. Here the CDR3 DNA reads TGTGCCAGCAGCTTGGGCGGTCTAGCGGGCTACGAGCAGTACTTC. It translates to CASSLGGLAGYEQYF. The variable domain in full, with the rest retrieved from reference TRBV5-6 and TRBJ2-7, is DAGVTQSPTHLIKTRGQQVTLRCSPKSGHDTVSWYQQALGQGPQFIFQYYEEEERQRGNFPDRFSGHQFPNYSSELNVNALLLGDSALYLCASSLGGLAGYEQYFGPGTRLTVT.

The V call is TRBV6-5, the J call TRBJ2-1; D might be TRBD2 (5 bases). The germline V gene has CDR1 MNHEY and CDR2 SVGAGI. The CDR3 consists of 15 residues. With 2 bases removed from V and 2 bases from J, the gap between germline ends came to 10 bases. In DNA form, the CDR3 reads TGTGCCAGCAGTTACGGCCCGGGAACCTACAATGAGCAGTTCTTC. Residues: CASSYGPGTYNEQFF.

The rearrangement links TRBV19 to TRBJ1-3; 7 bases line up with TRBD1. The CDR3 extends over 15 amino acids. Losses at the gene ends were 6 bases for V and 0 bases for J; bases not matched to a gene: 5. CDR1 is LNHDA and CDR2 is SQIVND in the germline V gene (reference sequence). The CDR3 DNA reads as TGTGCCAGTAGACTTGGGACAGACTCTGGAAACACCATATATTTT. Amino acid sequence: CASRLGTDSGNTIYF.

The chain is built from TRBV29-1 and TRBJ2-7; TRBD2 might be the D (6 bases). The CDR3 covers 13 residues. In germline, CDR1 is SQVTM, CDR2 ANQGSEA. V was cut by 3 bases and J by 1 base, with 10 bases left in between. DNA for the CDR3: TGCAGCGTTGAGTCGGGGGTGTCCTACGAGCAGTACTTC. The encoded protein is CSVESGVSYEQYF.

The chain links TRBV15 to TRBJ2-2; 15 nucleotides match TRBD2. Germline V gives CDR1 LNHNV, CDR2 YYDKDF (reference sequence). The CDR3 sequence is 18 residues long. J gave up 8 bases and V 1 base, and 8 bases lay outside the gene matches. Written as DNA, the CDR3 is TGTGCCACCAGCAGAGCCGGACTAGCGGGAGGGCCCGGTGGGGAGCTGTTTTTT. As protein: CATSRAGLAGGPGGELFF.

The rearrangement links TRBV13 to TRBJ2-1; the D gene is possibly TRBD1 (5 bases). Germline V CDR1 and CDR2: PRHDT, FYEKMQ (reference sequence). Trimming pared 4 bases from V and 5 bases from J, leaving 15 bases between. The CDR3 contains 15 residues. The CDR3 bases are TGTGCCAGCAGCTCCGTTGGGGCGGTGGACAATGAGCAGTTCTTC. Protein product: CASSSVGAVDNEQFF.

CDR3 nucleotides: TGTGCCAGCAGCGAAGGGACACTCGGCATCACAGATACGCAGTATTTT. This encodes CASSEGTLGITDTQYF. The rearrangement uses TRBV7-6 and TRBJ2-3, with D perhaps matching TRBD1 (6 bases). V lost 5 bases to trimming and J lost 2 bases, with 17 bases between them. This CDR3 comprises 16 residues. CDR1 is SGHVS and CDR2 is FNYEAQ in the germline V gene.

CDR3 amino acids: CASGQFEETQYF. CDR3 coding DNA: TGTGCCAGCGGACAGTTTGAAGAGACCCAGTACTTC. The chain carries TRBV27 and TRBJ2-5, with D perhaps TRBD1 (6 bases). CDR1 is MNHEY and CDR2 is SMNVEV in the germline V gene (reference sequence). This CDR3 contains 12 residues. Trimming shortened V by 8 bases and J by 3 bases, and 10 bases separated the two germline ends.

The chain is built from TRBV13 and TRBJ2-2; possible D gene TRBD1, 5 bases. Per germline, CDR1 PRHDT and CDR2 FYEKMQ (reference sequence). V lost 5 bases, J lost 1 base, and 17 bases lay in between. CDR3 length: 17 amino acids. In DNA form, the CDR3 reads TGTGCCAGCAGCGCCCCCTGGGGCCAGGGGAACACCGGGGAGCTGTTTTTT. Translating it yields CASSAPWGQGNTGELFF.

This clone was observed a single time. The chain links TRBV6-1 to TRBJ2-1; perhaps TRBD2 as D (6 bases). CDR1 is MNHNS and CDR2 is SASEGT in the germline V gene. This CDR3 comprises 15 residues. V was clipped by 0 bases and J by 6 bases, with 12 bases between them. The CDR3, as DNA: TGTGCCAGCAGTGAAGCATGGCAGGGAGGCAATGAGCAGTTCTTC. This gives the protein CASSEAWQGGNEQFF.

Concerning this clone: The sample has other DNA sequences that encode this CDR3 too. The rearrangement links TRBV2 to TRBJ2-7, with TRBD2 as a possible D gene (6 bases). Germline CDR1 SNHLY, CDR2 FYNNEI. This CDR3 region has 13 residues. The V end was cut by 1 base, the J end by 3 bases, with 7 bases between. The CDR3 reads CASSEVGGYEQYF. The CDR3 DNA reads TGTGCCAGCAGTGAAGTCGGGGGCTACGAGCAGTACTTC.

The gene calls are TRBV7-8 and TRBJ2-7; no clear D gene. V was shortened by 0 bases and J by 2 bases, with 11 bases between the two germline ends. The CDR3 covers 15 residues. The germline V gene encodes CDR1 SGHVS and CDR2 FQNEAQ. CDR3 protein: CASSLANGVTYEQYF. The CDR3 bases are TGTGCCAGCAGCTTAGCAAACGGAGTTACCTACGAGCAGTACTTC.